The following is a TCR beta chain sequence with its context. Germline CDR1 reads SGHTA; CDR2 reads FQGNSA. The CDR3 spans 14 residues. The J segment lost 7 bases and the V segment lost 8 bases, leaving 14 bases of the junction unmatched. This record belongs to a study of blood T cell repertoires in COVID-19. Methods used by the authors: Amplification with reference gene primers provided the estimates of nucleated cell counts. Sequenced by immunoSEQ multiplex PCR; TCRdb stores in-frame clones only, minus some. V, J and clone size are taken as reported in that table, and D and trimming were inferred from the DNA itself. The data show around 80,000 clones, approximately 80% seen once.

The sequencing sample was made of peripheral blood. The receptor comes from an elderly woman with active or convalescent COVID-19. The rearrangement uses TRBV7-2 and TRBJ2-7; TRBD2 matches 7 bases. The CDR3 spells CASYGGAGSGEQYF. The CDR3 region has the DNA TGTGCCAGCTACGGGGGAGCGGGATCGGGGGAGCAGTACTTC. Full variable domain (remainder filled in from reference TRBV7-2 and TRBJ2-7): GAGVSQSPSNKVTEKGKDVELRCDPISGHTALYWYRQSLGQGLEFLIYFQGNSAPDKSGLPSDRFSAERTGGSVSTLTIQRTQQEDSAVYLCASYGGAGSGEQYFGPGTRLTVT.